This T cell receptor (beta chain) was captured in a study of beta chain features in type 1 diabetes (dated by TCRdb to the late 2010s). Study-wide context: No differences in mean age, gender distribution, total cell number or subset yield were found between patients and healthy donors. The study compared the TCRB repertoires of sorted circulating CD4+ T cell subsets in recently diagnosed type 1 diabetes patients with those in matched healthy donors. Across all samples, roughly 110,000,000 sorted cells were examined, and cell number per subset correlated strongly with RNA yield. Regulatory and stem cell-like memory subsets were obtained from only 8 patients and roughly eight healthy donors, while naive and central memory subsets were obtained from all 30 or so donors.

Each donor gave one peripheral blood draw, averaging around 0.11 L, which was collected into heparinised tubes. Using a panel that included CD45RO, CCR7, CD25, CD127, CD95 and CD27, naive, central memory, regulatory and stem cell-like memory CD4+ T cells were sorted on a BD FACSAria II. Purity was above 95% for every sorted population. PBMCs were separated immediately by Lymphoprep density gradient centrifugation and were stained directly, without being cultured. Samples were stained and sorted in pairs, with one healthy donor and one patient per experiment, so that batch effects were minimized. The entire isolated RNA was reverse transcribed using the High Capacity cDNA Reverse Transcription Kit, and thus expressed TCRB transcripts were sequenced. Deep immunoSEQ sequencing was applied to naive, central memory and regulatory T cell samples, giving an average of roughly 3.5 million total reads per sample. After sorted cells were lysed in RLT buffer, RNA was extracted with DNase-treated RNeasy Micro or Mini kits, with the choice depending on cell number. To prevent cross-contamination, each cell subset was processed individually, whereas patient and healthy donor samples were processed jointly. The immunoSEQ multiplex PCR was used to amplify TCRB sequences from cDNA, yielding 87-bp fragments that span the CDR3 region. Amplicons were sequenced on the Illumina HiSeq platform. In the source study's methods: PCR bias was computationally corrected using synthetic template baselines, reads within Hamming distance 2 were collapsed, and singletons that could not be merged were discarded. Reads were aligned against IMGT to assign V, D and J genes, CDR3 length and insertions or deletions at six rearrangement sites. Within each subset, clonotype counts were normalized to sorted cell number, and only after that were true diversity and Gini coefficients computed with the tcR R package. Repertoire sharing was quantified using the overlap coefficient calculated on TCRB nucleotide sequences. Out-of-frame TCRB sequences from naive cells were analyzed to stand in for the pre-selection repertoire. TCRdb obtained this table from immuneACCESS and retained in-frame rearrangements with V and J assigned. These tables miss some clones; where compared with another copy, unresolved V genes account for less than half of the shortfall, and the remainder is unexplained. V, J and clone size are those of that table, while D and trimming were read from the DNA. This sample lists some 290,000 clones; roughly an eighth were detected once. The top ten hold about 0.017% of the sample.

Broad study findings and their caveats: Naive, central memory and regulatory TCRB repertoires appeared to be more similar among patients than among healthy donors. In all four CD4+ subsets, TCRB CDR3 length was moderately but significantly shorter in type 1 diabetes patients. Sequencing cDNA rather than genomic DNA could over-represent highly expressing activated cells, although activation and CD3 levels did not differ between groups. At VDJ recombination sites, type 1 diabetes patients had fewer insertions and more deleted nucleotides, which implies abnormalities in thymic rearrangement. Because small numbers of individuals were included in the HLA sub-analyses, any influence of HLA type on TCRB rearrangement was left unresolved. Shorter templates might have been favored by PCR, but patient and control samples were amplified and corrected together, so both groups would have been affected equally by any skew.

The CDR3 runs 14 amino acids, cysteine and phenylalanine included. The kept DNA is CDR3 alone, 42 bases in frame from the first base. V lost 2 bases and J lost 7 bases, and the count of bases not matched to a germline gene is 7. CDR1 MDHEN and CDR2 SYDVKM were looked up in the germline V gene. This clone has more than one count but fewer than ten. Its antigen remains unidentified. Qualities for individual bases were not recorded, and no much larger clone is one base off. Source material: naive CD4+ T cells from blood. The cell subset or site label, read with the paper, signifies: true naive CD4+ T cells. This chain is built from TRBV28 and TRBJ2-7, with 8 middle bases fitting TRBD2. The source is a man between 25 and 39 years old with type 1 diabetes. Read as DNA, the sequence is TGTGCCAGCAGTTTACCCGGACTAGCTAGTGAGCAGTACTTC. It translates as CASSLPGLASEQYF.